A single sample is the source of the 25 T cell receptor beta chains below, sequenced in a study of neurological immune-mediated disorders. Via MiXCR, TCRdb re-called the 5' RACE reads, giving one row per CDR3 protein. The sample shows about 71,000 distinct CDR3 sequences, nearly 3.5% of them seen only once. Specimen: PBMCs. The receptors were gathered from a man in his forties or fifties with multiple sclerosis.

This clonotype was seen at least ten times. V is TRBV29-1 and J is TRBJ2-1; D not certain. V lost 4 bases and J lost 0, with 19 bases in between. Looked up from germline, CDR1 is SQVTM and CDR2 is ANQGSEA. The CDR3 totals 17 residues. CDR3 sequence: CSVVVIEVMSSYNEQFF. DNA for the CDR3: TGCAGCGTTGTAGTTATAGAGGTTATGAGCTCCTACAATGAGCAGTTCTTC.

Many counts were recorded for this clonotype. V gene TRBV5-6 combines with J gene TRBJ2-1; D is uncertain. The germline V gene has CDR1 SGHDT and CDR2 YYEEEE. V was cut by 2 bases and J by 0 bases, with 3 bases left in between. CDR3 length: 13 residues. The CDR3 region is CASSLSSYNEQFF. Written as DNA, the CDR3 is TGTGCCAGCAGCTTAAGCTCCTACAATGAGCAGTTCTTC.

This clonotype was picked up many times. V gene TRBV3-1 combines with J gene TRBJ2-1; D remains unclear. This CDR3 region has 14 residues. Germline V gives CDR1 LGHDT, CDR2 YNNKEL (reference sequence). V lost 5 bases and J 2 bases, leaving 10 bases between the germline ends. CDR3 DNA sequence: TGTGCCAGCAGCTTTCCCTTCCCCTACAATGAGCAGTTCTTC. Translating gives CASSFPFPYNEQFF.

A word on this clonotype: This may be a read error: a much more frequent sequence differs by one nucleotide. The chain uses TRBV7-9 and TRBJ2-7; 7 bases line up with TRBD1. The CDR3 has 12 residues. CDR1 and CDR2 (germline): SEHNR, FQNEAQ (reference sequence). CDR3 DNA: TGTGACAGCAGCAGGGGGACCTACGAGCAGTACTTC. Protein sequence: CDSSRGTYEQYF.

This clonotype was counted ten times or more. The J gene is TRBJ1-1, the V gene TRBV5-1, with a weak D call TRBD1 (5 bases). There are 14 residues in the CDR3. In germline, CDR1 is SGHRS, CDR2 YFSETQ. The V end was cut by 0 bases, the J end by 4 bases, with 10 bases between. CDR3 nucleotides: TGCGCCAGCAGCTTGGAAGGGGAGGTCACTGAAGCTTTCTTT. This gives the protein CASSLEGEVTEAFF.

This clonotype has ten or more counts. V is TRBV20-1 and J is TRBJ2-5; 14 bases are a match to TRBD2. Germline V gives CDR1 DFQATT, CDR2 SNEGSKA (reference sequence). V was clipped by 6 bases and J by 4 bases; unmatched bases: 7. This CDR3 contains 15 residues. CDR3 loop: CSAPGLAGVGETQYF. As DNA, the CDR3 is TGCAGTGCGCCGGGACTAGCGGGAGTAGGAGAGACCCAGTACTTC.

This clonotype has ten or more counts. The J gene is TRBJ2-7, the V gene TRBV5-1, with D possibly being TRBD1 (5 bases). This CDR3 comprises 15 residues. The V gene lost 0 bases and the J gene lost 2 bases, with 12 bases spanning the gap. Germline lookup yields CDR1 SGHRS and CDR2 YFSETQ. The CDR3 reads CASSLASQGPYEQYF. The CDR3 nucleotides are TGCGCCAGCAGCTTGGCGAGTCAGGGTCCCTACGAGCAGTACTTC.

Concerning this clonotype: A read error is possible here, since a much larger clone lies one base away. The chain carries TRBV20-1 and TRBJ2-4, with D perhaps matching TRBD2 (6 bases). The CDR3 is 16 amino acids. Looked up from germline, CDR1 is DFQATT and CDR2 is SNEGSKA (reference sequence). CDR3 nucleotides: TGCAGTGCTAGAGATTGGACGGGAGCGGCCAAAAAAATTCAGTACTTC. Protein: CSARDWTGAAKKIQYF.

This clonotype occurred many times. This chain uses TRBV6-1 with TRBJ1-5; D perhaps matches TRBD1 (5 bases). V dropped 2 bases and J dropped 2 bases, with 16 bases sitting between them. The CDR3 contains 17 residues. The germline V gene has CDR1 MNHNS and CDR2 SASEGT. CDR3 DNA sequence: TGTGCCAGCAGTGAATGGGTTGGAGGGGCGGGCAATCAGCCCCAGCATTTT. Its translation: CASSEWVGGAGNQPQHF.

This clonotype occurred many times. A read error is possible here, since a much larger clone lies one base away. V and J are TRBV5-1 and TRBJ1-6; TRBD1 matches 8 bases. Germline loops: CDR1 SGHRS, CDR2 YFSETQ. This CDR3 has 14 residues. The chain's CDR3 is CASSLRDRNSPLNF. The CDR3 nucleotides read TGCGCCAGCAGTCTCCGGGACAGGAATTCACCCCTCAACTTT.

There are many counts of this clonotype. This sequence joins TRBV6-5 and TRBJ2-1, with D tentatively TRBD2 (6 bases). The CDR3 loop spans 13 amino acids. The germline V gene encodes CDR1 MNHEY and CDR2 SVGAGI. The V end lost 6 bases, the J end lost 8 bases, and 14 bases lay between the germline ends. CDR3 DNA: TGTGCCAGCAGACGAGAGGGAGGTCATGAGCAGTTCTTC. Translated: CASRREGGHEQFF.

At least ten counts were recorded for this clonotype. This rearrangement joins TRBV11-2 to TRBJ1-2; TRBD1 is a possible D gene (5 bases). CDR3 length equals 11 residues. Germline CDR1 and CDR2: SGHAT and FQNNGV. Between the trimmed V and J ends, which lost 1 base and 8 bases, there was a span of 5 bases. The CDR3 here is CASSLGGGYTF. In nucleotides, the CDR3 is TGTGCCAGCAGCTTAGGGGGCGGCTACACCTTC.

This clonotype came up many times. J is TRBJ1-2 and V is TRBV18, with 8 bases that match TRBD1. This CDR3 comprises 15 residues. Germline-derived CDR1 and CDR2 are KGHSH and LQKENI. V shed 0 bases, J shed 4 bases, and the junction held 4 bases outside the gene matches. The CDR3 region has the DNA TGTGCCAGCTCACCACCGGGACAGGCGGCCTATGGCTACACCTTC. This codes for CASSPPGQAAYGYTF.

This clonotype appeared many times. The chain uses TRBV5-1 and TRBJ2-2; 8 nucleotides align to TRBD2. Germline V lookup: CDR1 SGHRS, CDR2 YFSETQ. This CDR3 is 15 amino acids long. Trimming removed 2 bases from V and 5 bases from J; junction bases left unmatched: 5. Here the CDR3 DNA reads TGCGCCAGCAGCTTCGGGGGGGCCAGTACCGGGGAGCTGTTTTTT. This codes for CASSFGGASTGELFF. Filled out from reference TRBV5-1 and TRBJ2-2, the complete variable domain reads KAGVTQTPRYLIKTRGQQVTLSCSPISGHRSVSWYQQTPGQGLQFLFEYFSETQRNKGNFPGRFSGRQFSNSRSEMNVSTLELGDSALYLCASSFGGASTGELFFGEGSRLTVL.

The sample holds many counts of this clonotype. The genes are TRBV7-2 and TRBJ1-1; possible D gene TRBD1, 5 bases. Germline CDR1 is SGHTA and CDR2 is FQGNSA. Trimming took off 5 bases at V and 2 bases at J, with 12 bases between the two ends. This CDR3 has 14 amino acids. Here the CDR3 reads CASSPRQINTEAFF. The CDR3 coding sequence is TGTGCCAGCAGCCCCCGACAGATAAACACTGAAGCTTTCTTT.

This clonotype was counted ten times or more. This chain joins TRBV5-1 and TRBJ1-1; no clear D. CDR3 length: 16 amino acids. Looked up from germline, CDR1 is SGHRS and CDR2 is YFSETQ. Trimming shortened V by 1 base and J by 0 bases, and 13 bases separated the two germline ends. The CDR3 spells CASSLQSRNMNTEAFF. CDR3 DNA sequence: TGCGCCAGCAGCTTGCAAAGCAGGAATATGAACACTGAAGCTTTCTTT.

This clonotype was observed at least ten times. CDR3: CASAGGPTDTQYF. Written as DNA, the CDR3 is TGTGCCAGCGCTGGGGGACCCACAGATACGCAGTATTTT. The chain employs TRBV9 and TRBJ2-3; the D gene could be TRBD1 or TRBD2 (5 bases each). V lost 7 bases, J lost 2 bases, and 11 bases lay in between. Germline CDR1 is SGDLS and CDR2 is YYNGEE. The CDR3 covers 13 residues. Filled out from reference TRBV9 and TRBJ2-3, the complete variable domain reads DSGVTQTPKHLITATGQRVTLRCSPRSGDLSVYWYQQSLDQGLQFLIQYYNGEERAKGNILERFSAQQFPDLHSELNLSSLELGDSALYFCASAGGPTDTQYFGPGTRLTVL.

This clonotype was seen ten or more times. The CDR3 DNA sequence: TGTGCCAGCAGTGCATGGACGACCCTCAGGAGCTATGGCTACACCTTC. It yields the protein CASSAWTTLRSYGYTF. The gene calls are TRBV25-1 and TRBJ1-2, with D uncertain. This CDR3 has 16 residues. Germline assignment: CDR1 MGHDK and CDR2 SYGVNS. Trimming took off 4 bases at V and 4 bases at J, with 19 bases between the two ends.

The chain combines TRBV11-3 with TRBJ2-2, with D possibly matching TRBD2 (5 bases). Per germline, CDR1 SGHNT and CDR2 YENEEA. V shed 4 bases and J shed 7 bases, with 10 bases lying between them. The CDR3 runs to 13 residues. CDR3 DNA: TGTGCCAGCAGCTCAGGACTGAACGGGGAGCTGTTTTTT. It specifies CASSSGLNGELFF.

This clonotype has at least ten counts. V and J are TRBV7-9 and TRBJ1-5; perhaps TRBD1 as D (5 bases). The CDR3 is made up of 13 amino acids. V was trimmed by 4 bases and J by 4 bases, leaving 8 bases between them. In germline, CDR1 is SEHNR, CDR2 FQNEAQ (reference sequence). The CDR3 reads CASSSQENQPQHF. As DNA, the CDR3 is TGTGCCAGCAGCTCACAGGAAAATCAGCCCCAGCATTTT.

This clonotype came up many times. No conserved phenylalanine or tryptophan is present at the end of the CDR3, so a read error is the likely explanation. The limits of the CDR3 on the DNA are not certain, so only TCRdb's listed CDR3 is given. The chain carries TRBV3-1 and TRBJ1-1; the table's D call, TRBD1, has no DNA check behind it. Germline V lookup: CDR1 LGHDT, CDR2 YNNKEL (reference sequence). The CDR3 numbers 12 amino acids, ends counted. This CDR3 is CASSQGTGGVSI.

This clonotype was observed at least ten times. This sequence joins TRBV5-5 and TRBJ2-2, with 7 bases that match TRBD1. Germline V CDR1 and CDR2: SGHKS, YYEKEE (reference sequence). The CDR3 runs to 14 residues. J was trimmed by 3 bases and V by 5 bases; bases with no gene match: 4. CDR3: CASSLTGHTGELFF. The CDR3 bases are TGTGCCAGCAGTTTGACAGGGCACACCGGGGAGCTGTTTTTT. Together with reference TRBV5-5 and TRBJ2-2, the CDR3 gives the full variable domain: DAGVTQSPTHLIKTRGQQVTLRCSPISGHKSVSWYQQVLGQGPQFIFQYYEKEERGRGNFPDRFSARQFPNYSSELNVNALLLGDSALYLCASSLTGHTGELFFGEGSRLTVL.

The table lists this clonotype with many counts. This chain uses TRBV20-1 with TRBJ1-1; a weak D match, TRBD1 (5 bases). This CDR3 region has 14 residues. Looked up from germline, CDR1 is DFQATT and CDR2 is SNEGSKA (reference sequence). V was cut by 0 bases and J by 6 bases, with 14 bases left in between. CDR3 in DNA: TGCAGTGCTAGAGATTGGGACCGCGAGCCTGAAGCTTTCTTT. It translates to CSARDWDREPEAFF.

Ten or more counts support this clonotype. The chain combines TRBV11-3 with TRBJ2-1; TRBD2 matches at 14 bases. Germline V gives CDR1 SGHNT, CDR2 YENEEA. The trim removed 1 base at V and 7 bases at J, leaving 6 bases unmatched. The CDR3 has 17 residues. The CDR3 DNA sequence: TGTGCCAGCAGCTTAGGAGAGGGACTAGCGGGAGATAATGAGCAGTTCTTC. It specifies CASSLGEGLAGDNEQFF.

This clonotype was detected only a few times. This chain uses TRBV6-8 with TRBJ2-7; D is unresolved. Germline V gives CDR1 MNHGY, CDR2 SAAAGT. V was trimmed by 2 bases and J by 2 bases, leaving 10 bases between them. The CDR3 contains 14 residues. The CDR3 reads CASSYAAFTYEQYF. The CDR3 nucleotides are TGTGCCAGCAGTTACGCGGCCTTCACCTACGAGCAGTACTTC.